One sample yielded the 21 T cell receptor beta chains listed below, sequenced in a study of blood T cell repertoires in COVID-19. Measured with immunoSEQ multiplex PCR; TCRdb has only the in-frame clones, and not every one. This table holds about 140,000 clones, approximately 80% found once. The specimen was PBMCs or T cells enriched from blood (not recorded which). These receptors were obtained from a woman aged 18-29 years who had been exposed to COVID-19.

This clone was seen just once. J is TRBJ1-2 and V is TRBV5-1; 8 bases are a match to TRBD1. Germline V gene sequence: CDR1 SGHRS, CDR2 YFSETQ. CDR3 length equals 15 residues. V lost 3 bases to trimming and J lost 1 base; unmatched junction nucleotides: 5. CDR3 nucleotides: TGCGCCAGCAGCTCGGGGACAGGACTTAACTATGGCTACACCTTC. It codes for CASSSGTGLNYGYTF.

The V and J genes are TRBV15 and TRBJ2-3; D is possibly TRBD1 (5 bases). Germline-derived CDR1 and CDR2 are LNHNV and YYDKDF (reference sequence). The V gene lost 7 bases and the J gene lost 3 bases, with 17 bases spanning the gap. The CDR3 length is 15 residues. The DNA of the CDR3 is TGTGCCACCAAACGGCAGGGAATATGGACAGATACGCAGTATTTT. Amino acid sequence: CATKRQGIWTDTQYF.

The chain joins TRBV28 to TRBJ1-4; D is undetermined. Between the trimmed V and J ends, which lost 6 bases and 4 bases, there was a span of 3 bases. This CDR3 has 11 residues. In germline, CDR1 is MDHEN, CDR2 SYDVKM. For the CDR3, the DNA is TGTGCCAGCAGCGGTAATGAAAAACTGTTTTTT. It encodes CASSGNEKLFF.

This clone was seen just once. The chain uses TRBV25-1 and TRBJ1-6; weak D call: TRBD1 (5 bases). The CDR3 spans 13 residues. Germline V gene lookup returns CDR1 MGHDK and CDR2 SYGVNS. Trimming removed 4 bases at V and 11 bases at J, with 12 bases between. CDR3 protein: CASSVQAGAPLHF. The CDR3 nucleotides are TGTGCCAGCAGTGTTCAGGCGGGGGCACCCCTCCACTTT.

This clone turned up a few times. This chain joins TRBV14 and TRBJ2-2; 8 positions match TRBD2. The CDR3 runs 17 residues. V gave up 0 bases and J gave up 0 bases; unmatched junction bases: 3. Germline CDR1 and CDR2: SGHDN and FVKESK. For the CDR3, the DNA is TGTGCCAGCAGCCAAGAAACTAGCGGACCGAACACCGGGGAGCTGTTTTTT. Amino acid sequence: CASSQETSGPNTGELFF.

This clone was recorded only once. The chain links TRBV18 to TRBJ2-7; 10 nucleotides line up with TRBD1. V lost 0 bases and J lost 0; bases outside the gene matches: 2. This CDR3 has 16 amino acids. Germline CDR1 KGHSH, CDR2 LQKENI. CDR3 sequence reads: CASSPPGTGVSYEQYF. The CDR3 bases are TGTGCCAGCTCACCACCGGGGACAGGGGTCTCCTACGAGCAGTACTTC.

In nucleotides, the CDR3 is TGTGCCAGCAGCTCGACAGTAATCTACGAGCAGTACTTC. It yields the protein CASSSTVIYEQYF. The chain combines TRBV7-9 with TRBJ2-7; D may be TRBD1 (5 bases). Between the trimmed V and J ends, which lost 4 bases and 3 bases, there was a span of 10 bases. The CDR3 length is 13 residues. Looked up from germline, CDR1 is SEHNR and CDR2 is FQNEAQ (reference sequence).

The J gene is TRBJ1-6, the V gene TRBV28; D perhaps matches TRBD1 (6 bases). The CDR3 spans 14 residues. Germline assignment: CDR1 MDHEN and CDR2 SYDVKM. Trimming took off 6 bases at V and 9 bases at J, with 15 bases between the two ends. The CDR3 region has the DNA TGTGCCAGCAGCCCAGGGGAGTTCAGTTCACCCCTCCACTTT. Translating gives CASSPGEFSSPLHF.

The chain joins TRBV27 to TRBJ2-1; D may be TRBD2 (6 bases). With 5 bases removed from V and 7 bases from J, the gap between germline ends came to 21 bases. The CDR3 is 16 residues long. CDR1 and CDR2 (germline): MNHEY, SMNVEV (reference sequence). The CDR3 DNA is TGTGCCAGCAGTAGCCGTTTCACGGAGGGCCTTAATGAGCAGTTCTTC. Its translation is CASSSRFTEGLNEQFF.

The chain has TRBV27 and TRBJ2-1; D may be TRBD1 (5 bases). Germline V CDR1 and CDR2: MNHEY, SMNVEV (reference sequence). V dropped 7 bases and J dropped 6 bases, with 16 bases sitting between them. The CDR3 covers 14 residues. The CDR3 sequence is CASTPFGAGNEQFF. CDR3 DNA sequence: TGTGCCAGCACCCCGTTTGGGGCAGGCAATGAGCAGTTCTTC.

The chain couples TRBV10-3 to TRBJ1-5; TRBD1 agrees at 8 bases. The CDR3 covers 15 residues. Germline values: CDR1 ENHRY, CDR2 SYGVKD. V lost 2 bases, J lost 6 bases, and 6 bases stayed unmatched. The DNA for the CDR3 is TGTGCCATCAGTGAGGGACAGGGAAATTCTCAGCCCCAGCATTTT. Translation gives CAISEGQGNSQPQHF.

V gene TRBV5-1 combines with J gene TRBJ1-3; 9 nucleotides line up with TRBD1. With 8 bases clipped from V and 4 bases from J, the junction kept 7 bases outside the gene matches. The CDR3 extends over 14 amino acids. The germline gives CDR1 SGHRS, CDR2 YFSETQ. CDR3: CASRTGVSGNTIYF. CDR3 bases: TGCGCCAGTAGGACAGGGGTTTCCGGAAACACCATATATTTT.

The chain links TRBV5-5 to TRBJ1-5; 7 nucleotides agree with TRBD1. Trimming at V came to 2 bases and at J to 6 bases, leaving 8 bases not matched to a gene. CDR3 size: 15 residues. Germline CDR1 SGHKS, CDR2 YYEKEE (reference sequence). The CDR3 here is CASSFEQGYSQPQHF. CDR3 bases: TGTGCCAGCAGCTTCGAACAGGGGTATAGTCAGCCCCAGCATTTT.

The chain carries TRBV4-3 and TRBJ2-3; 9 bases fit TRBD2. The CDR3 is 16 residues long. Germline assignment: CDR1 LGHNA and CDR2 YSLEER. The J segment lost 2 bases and the V segment lost 3 bases, leaving 6 bases of the junction unmatched. Here the CDR3 DNA reads TGCGCCAGCAGCCACCGACTAGCGGCCAACACAGATACGCAGTATTTT. Amino acids: CASSHRLAANTDTQYF.

This clone was observed a single time. The genes are TRBV29-1 and TRBJ2-7; D gene ambiguous. V was trimmed by 0 bases and J by 6 bases, leaving 9 bases between them. In germline, CDR1 is SQVTM, CDR2 ANQGSEA. This CDR3 contains 12 residues. The CDR3 nucleotides read TGCAGCGTTGAAGAATCGAGCCGCGAGCAGTACTTC. It codes for CSVEESSREQYF.

The rearrangement links TRBV24-1 to TRBJ1-2; 10 bases fit TRBD1. CDR3 length equals 15 residues. V gave up 3 bases and J gave up 8 bases; unmatched junction bases: 8. Germline assignment: CDR1 KGHDR and CDR2 SFDVKD. Here the CDR3 DNA reads TGTGCCACCAGTGATCGTCCGACAGGGGGCGGCGGCTACACCTTC. This codes for CATSDRPTGGGGYTF.

The rearrangement joins TRBV7-2 to TRBJ1-6, with D possibly matching TRBD1 (5 bases). Germline V gene lookup returns CDR1 SGHTA and CDR2 FQGNSA. The germline V and J ends were trimmed by 1 base and 10 bases, with 20 bases remaining between them. The CDR3 has 17 residues. This CDR3 reads CASSLDPLRGGGSPLHF. The CDR3 DNA reads as TGTGCCAGCAGCTTAGACCCTCTGAGGGGAGGAGGCTCACCCCTCCACTTT.

J is TRBJ2-7 and V is TRBV14, with D tentatively TRBD1 (6 bases). CDR3 length: 14 amino acids. Trimming took off 2 bases at V and 3 bases at J, with 11 bases between the two ends. Germline loops: CDR1 SGHDN, CDR2 FVKESK. As DNA, the CDR3 is TGTGCCAGCAGCCAATGGACAGAGAACTACGAGCAGTACTTC. It specifies CASSQWTENYEQYF.

This clone was detected once. V usage is TRBV11-1 and J usage is TRBJ2-7; 8 nucleotides agree with TRBD1. CDR1 SGHAT and CDR2 FQDESV come from the germline V gene (reference sequence). V dropped 5 bases and J dropped 3; count of bases not matched to a gene: 6. This CDR3 region has 14 residues. This CDR3 is CASSPGTGNYEQYF. DNA for the CDR3: TGTGCCAGCAGCCCCGGGACAGGCAACTACGAGCAGTACTTC.

The gene calls are TRBV19 and TRBJ1-1; 7 bases line up with TRBD1. After removal of 7 bases from V and 3 bases from J, the junction contained 5 bases not matched to a gene. The CDR3 runs 13 residues. Germline CDR1 and CDR2: LNHDA and SQIVND (reference sequence). The CDR3 sequence is CASNDRADTEAFF. The CDR3 DNA sequence: TGTGCCAGTAATGACAGGGCCGACACTGAAGCTTTCTTT.

V usage is TRBV30 and J usage is TRBJ1-2, with D perhaps TRBD1 (5 bases). Trimming pared 2 bases from V and 8 bases from J, leaving 12 bases between. The CDR3 covers 12 residues. Germline V gene lookup returns CDR1 GTSNPN and CDR2 SVGIG (reference sequence). CDR3 sequence reads: CAWSQQAAGYTF. The CDR3 DNA reads TGTGCCTGGAGTCAACAGGCGGCGGGCTACACCTTC.